This TCR beta chain was identified in a study of blood T cell repertoires in COVID-19 (dated by TCRdb to about 2020). Describing the broader study: Collaborator samples came from the United States, Italy and Spain and covered acute and convalescent phases of COVID-19. The prospective study material was composed of cDNA or gDNA derived from T cells, B-cell-depleted T cells, or PBMCs. Deeply sampled blood TCRbeta repertoires from subjects exposed to, actively infected with, or recovered from COVID-19 were included in the dataset. The repertoires were released in a freely available public database intended as a resource for research on the immune response to SARS-CoV-2. Samples came from the ongoing ImmuneRACE study (first 160 participants) plus 1,254 subjects from 6 global collaborators. Sample metadata almost always included a de-identified subject ID, COVID-19 status, age in years and sex. Where HLA class I and class II types were available, the types were taken from metadata supplied by the sample provider, not from assay-based typing.

V and J are truncated by 0 bases and 7 bases respectively, leaving an intervening sequence of 16 bases. CDR1 MGHRA and CDR2 YSYEKL were looked up in the germline V gene. The CDR3 goes from the cysteine to the phenylalanine over 15 residues. The only DNA kept is the CDR3, 45 bases in frame from the first base. TCRbeta CDR3 regions were amplified from genomic DNA using the immunoSEQ Assay, a bias-controlled multiplex PCR. As for how the authors treated the data: Within the assay, amplification of reference gene primers was used to estimate how many nucleated cells each sample contained. Sequence reads were collapsed and filtered to measure the absolute abundance of every unique TCRbeta CDR3 rearrangement. For each sample, productive Simpson clonality was calculated as the square root of Simpson's diversity index over productive rearrangements. The table was pulled from immuneACCESS by TCRdb, which kept in-frame rearrangements only. Such tables lose some clones; where checked, under half of the loss comes from unresolved V genes, and the rest has no known cause. The D gene and trimming were derived from the DNA, and the V and J assignments and clone size from that table. The sample includes tens of thousands of clones, with roughly 88% observed a single time. The top ten hold around 6.6% of the sample.

Concerning this clone itself: Its antigen specificity is not known. Per-base quality was not reported, and no clone a single base away is much larger than it.

The research as a whole found: How much clinical and demographic metadata was included differed by source and by participant, and the metadata was provided uncurated.

Collaborating institutions collected whole blood in K2EDTA tubes following their own protocols. Collaborator samples were shipped for TCRbeta analysis as frozen whole blood, isolated PBMCs, or DNA extracted from either sample type. Recombination linked TRBV4-1 to TRBJ2-7; the D gene is perhaps TRBD2, from 6 matching bases. The sequenced sample consisted of peripheral blood. The sequence came from a man between 65 and 85 years old with acute or convalescent COVID-19. The DNA reads TGCGCCAGCAGCCAAGAAGGGACGAGGGCGGGGGAGCAGTACTTC. Its protein reads: CASSQEGTRAGEQYF.